This entry lists 11 T cell receptor beta chains sequenced from one sample in a study of somatic mutations in cytotoxic T cells in rheumatoid arthritis. Produced via immunoSEQ multiplex PCR; TCRdb's table is partial and in-frame only. Altogether some 20,000 clones are present, less than 75% being singletons, with the ten largest covering about 19%. The source material was CD8+ T cells sorted from blood. These receptors were obtained from an older woman in good health.

This chain uses TRBV15 with TRBJ1-5; D is uncertain. The CDR3 is 14 residues long. V was shortened by 1 base and J by 7 bases, with 11 bases between the two germline ends. Looked up from germline, CDR1 is LNHNV and CDR2 is YYDKDF (reference sequence). The CDR3 DNA is TGTGCCACCAGCAGAGTCGAAGGGAGGCAGCCCCAGCATTTT. Amino acids: CATSRVEGRQPQHF. Full variable domain (remainder filled in from reference TRBV15 and TRBJ1-5): DAMVIQNPRYQVTQFGKPVTLSCSQTLNHNVMYWYQQKSSQAPKLLFHYYDKDFNNEADTPDNFQSRRPNTSFCFLDIRSPGLGDTAMYLCATSRVEGRQPQHFGDGTRLSIL.

The V call is TRBV27, the J call TRBJ1-1; TRBD1 is a possible D gene (5 bases). Deletions cut 3 bases from V and 6 bases from J, with 14 bases between. CDR3 size: 14 residues. Germline V lookup: CDR1 MNHEY, CDR2 SMNVEV (reference sequence). This CDR3 is CASSFSGGSAEAFF. CDR3 nucleotides: TGTGCCAGCAGTTTCTCTGGGGGAAGCGCTGAAGCTTTCTTT.

This clone was observed once. The chain is built from TRBV25-1 and TRBJ1-4; TRBD1 matches at 7 bases. CDR3 length equals 16 residues. J lost 7 bases, V lost 5 bases, and 13 bases had no gene match. The germline V gene has CDR1 MGHDK and CDR2 SYGVNS. The CDR3 sequence: CASSRMVRQGGEKLFF. The CDR3 bases are TGTGCCAGCAGTCGAATGGTCCGACAGGGCGGTGAAAAACTGTTTTTT.

This clone is a singleton in its sample. The genes are TRBV7-8 and TRBJ1-2; no clear D. Trimming removed 5 bases at V and 8 bases at J, with 21 bases between. The CDR3 covers 15 residues. Germline CDR1 reads SGHVS; CDR2 reads FQNEAQ. The CDR3, as DNA: TGTGCCAGCAGCCCGCCCGGACCGCTTAAAGGAGGCTACACCTTC. It is translated as CASSPPGPLKGGYTF.

The chain joins TRBV7-9 to TRBJ2-1; D unresolved. V lost 5 bases and J 5 bases, leaving 16 bases between the germline ends. From germline, CDR1 is SEHNR and CDR2 FQNEAQ (reference sequence). The CDR3 totals 15 residues. DNA for the CDR3: TGTGCCAGCAGCCTGATGGGCTTGGAGAACAATGAGCAGTTCTTC. Amino acids: CASSLMGLENNEQFF.

In the case of this clone: The sample carries other DNA sequences with the same CDR3. The rearrangement uses TRBV6-6 and TRBJ2-7; 7 bases fit TRBD2. CDR1 MNHNY and CDR2 SVGAGI come from the germline V gene (reference sequence). The V and J ends lost 0 bases and 0 bases, in that order; junction bases with no gene match: 5. The CDR3 runs 16 residues. DNA of the CDR3: TGTGCCAGCAGTTACTCGGGAGGGGTTTCCTCCTACGAGCAGTACTTC. Translation: CASSYSGGVSSYEQYF.

The chain has TRBV4-1 and TRBJ2-7, with TRBD2 as a possible D gene (5 bases). Germline assignment: CDR1 MGHRA and CDR2 YSYEKL. CDR3 length: 15 residues. Trimming took off 3 bases at V and 0 bases at J, with 12 bases between the two ends. CDR3 DNA: TGCGCCAGCAGCCACCAGACGGGGAACTCCTACGAGCAGTACTTC. It codes for CASSHQTGNSYEQYF.

This clone was seen once. The chain links TRBV27 to TRBJ2-1, with 8 bases matching TRBD2. Unmatched junction bases numbered 13, after V lost 5 bases and J lost 7 bases. CDR3 length equals 16 residues. Germline assignment: CDR1 MNHEY and CDR2 SMNVEV (reference sequence). CDR3: CASSAQKREIRNEQFF. CDR3 DNA sequence: TGTGCCAGCAGTGCCCAGAAGCGGGAGATAAGGAATGAGCAGTTCTTC.

The chain employs TRBV6-5 and TRBJ2-7, with D unclear. Trimming took off 4 bases at V and 3 bases at J, with 13 bases between the two ends. The germline V gene encodes CDR1 MNHEY and CDR2 SVGAGI. This CDR3 has 14 amino acids. The CDR3 reads CASSSSAGYYEQYF. The CDR3 nucleotides read TGTGCCAGCAGTTCGTCGGCAGGTTACTACGAGCAGTACTTC.

The V call is TRBV6-1, the J call TRBJ1-4; no firm D call. The V gene's germline CDR1 is MNHNS and CDR2 SASEGT. V was shortened by 3 bases and J by 4 bases, with 15 bases between the two germline ends. CDR3 length: 16 residues. CDR3 sequence: CASSEVIGLRNEKLFF. The CDR3 DNA reads as TGTGCCAGCAGTGAGGTAATAGGACTCCGTAATGAAAAACTGTTTTTT.

This clone was seen more than once but under ten times. The chain carries TRBV11-2 and TRBJ1-5; perhaps TRBD1 as D (6 bases). Looked up from germline, CDR1 is SGHAT and CDR2 is FQNNGV. Trimming removed 5 bases from V and 2 bases from J, with 22 bases in between. The CDR3 has 18 amino acids. The CDR3 spells CASSPVPWGASGNQPQHF. The CDR3 nucleotides are TGTGCCAGCAGCCCCGTCCCTTGGGGGGCATCGGGCAATCAGCCCCAGCATTTT.